One T cell receptor beta chain is described in this entry. Which antigen it targets is not known. No qualities accompany the bases; no much larger clone lies one base away. The data were taken from a study of shared clonotypes between healthy human individuals (dated by TCRdb to about 2020). With respect to the entire study: The cohort included a few men and two women between 18 and 49 years of age. To increase sequencing depth and limit assay-specific biases, different laboratories used diverse techniques to prepare libraries and sequence TCR repertoires. For each donor, CD4 naive and CD4 memory were each run on three plates, CD8 naive on two plates, and CD8 memory on one plate. Per donor, leukapheresis produced somewhere between about 0.8 and 9.5 billion PBMCs. The study deeply sequenced blood TCR repertoires of several healthy adults to estimate repertoire size and the extent of clonotype sharing between individuals. Paper-wide results and their limitations: The small number of donors limited the genetic and exposure-history diversity represented. Rarefaction of sorted-subset datasets indicated incomplete sequencing despite the large sequencing depth. Larger estimated clonotype richness was generally found for naive subsets than for memory subsets. Clonotypes shared by all four sorted-subset donors showed higher generation probabilities than non-shared clonotypes. Sampling was limited to blood, and TCR repertoires in tissue likely differ from TCR repertoires in blood. Based on pairwise subsampling, the degree of clonotype sharing among donors was expected to be affected by sequencing depth. Sharing across four donors was observed for approximately 5% of naive CD4, about 3.2% of naive CD8, about 2.3% of memory CD4, and around 0.44% of memory CD8 clonotypes.

Using the deep immunoSEQ assay, multiplex PCR amplified TCR CDR3 regions from genomic DNA. Genomic DNA extracted from each cell subset was distributed evenly over all wells of several immunoSEQ 96-well plates, and each plate served as one replicate. For sorted subsets, each replicate PCR was loaded with approximately 190 ng genomic DNA, equivalent to approximately 27,000 T cell genomes. Purified libraries were measured with a Qubit 3.0 fluorometer, size-checked on a Bioanalyzer 2100, and measured again with the KAPA Library Quantification kit. Each immunoSEQ 96-well plate was sequenced on its own single-read 150-cycle Illumina NextSeq 550 flow cell. The study's processing was this. Because the immunoSEQ output held only junctional sequences and lacked quality scores, the filtering could not match the filtering applied to full-length reads. Sequences were annotated with PyIR, a Python wrapper for IgBLAST v1.9, and V/J genes and CDR3 were assigned using IMGT germline references. Reads were filtered out if the reads had weak V/J assignments (E-value above 1e-6), no CDR3, stop codons, out-of-frame junctions, or ambiguous translated residues. A V3J clonotype was defined by an identical inferred V gene, J gene, and CDR3 amino acid sequence. Percentage overlap between repertoires was computed as shared unique clonotypes divided by the size of the smaller repertoire. RTK rarefaction, the Chao1 estimator, and Recon v2.1 estimates of unobserved clonotypes were used to assess repertoire richness. Generation probabilities for all TCRbeta clonotypes obtained by the gDNA method from a few donors were computed using OLGA. Not all clones reach the TCRdb copy of this immuneACCESS table, which keeps in-frame sequences only. Checked studies attribute under half of the gap to unresolved V genes and leave the rest unexplained. V and J calls and clone size come straight from that table; D and trimming were deduced from the DNA. In this sample the table shows around 700,000 clones, around 73% of which occur a single time. The ten largest account for around 1.8% of the sample.

Germline trimming: 5 bases from V, 5 bases from J; junction bases outside gene matches: 3. From the cysteine up to the phenylalanine, the CDR3 has a length of 13 residues. The DNA shown is the 39-base CDR3, in frame from base 1. CDR1 and CDR2 were assigned from the germline V gene as MNHEY and SVGAGI. Donors were healthy HIV-negative adults with no recently reported acute infections or vaccinations. Every donor was a Caucasian adult living in Nashville, Tennessee, USA. CD4+ T cells were enriched by magnetic negative selection; naive cells were then positively selected on CD45RA, and the negative fraction formed the memory subset. After blood collection by leukapheresis, PBMCs were isolated using Ficoll-Histopaque density gradient centrifugation and then cryopreserved in the vapor phase of liquid nitrogen. Purity and quantity of every magnetically sorted T cell population were checked by analytical flow cytometry. Each sorted fraction had its genomic DNA isolated and then quantified by UV absorbance on a Nanodrop 2000c.

The V and J segments used are TRBV6-5 and TRBJ1-1; TRBD1 lines up with 9 middle nucleotides. The material sequenced was memory CD4+ T cells sorted from blood. What this sample's cell subset or site label stands for: CD45RA-negative fraction. This sequence was found in a woman aged 30 to 39 in good health. The CDR3 region: CASSGQGRTEAFF. The DNA reads as follows: TGTGCCAGCAGTGGACAGGGGAGGACTGAAGCTTTCTTT.